The 18 T cell receptor beta chains given below trace back to one sample, sequenced in a study of siplizumab effects on memory and regulatory T cells (dated by TCRdb to the late 2010s). The protocol used for the library was the immunoSEQ multiplex PCR assay. TCRdb's version of the immuneACCESS table is confined to in-frame rearrangements and falls short of the full clone set. An unresolved V gene accounts for under half of the shortfall where checked; the remainder is of unknown origin. This sample is represented by more than 95,000 clones; about 94% of them were singletons. The ten top clones hold around 1.5% of the sample. Sequenced input: non-Treg CD4+ T cells sorted from blood. The cell subset or site label corresponds to: FACS-sorted unstimulated CD4+ non-regulatory T cells. These receptors all stem from a human donor in good health.

The V gene is TRBV6-1, the J gene TRBJ2-3; 8 bases match TRBD2. Germline trimming cut 2 bases from V and 1 base from J; bases unmatched to any gene: 5. The CDR3 has 16 residues. Germline assignment: CDR1 MNHNS and CDR2 SASEGT. CDR3 nucleotide sequence: TGTGCCAGCAGTGAAAAAAAGCGGGGGCGCACAGATACGCAGTATTTT. This encodes CASSEKKRGRTDTQYF.

V and J are TRBV7-9 and TRBJ1-2; the match to TRBD1 covers 7 bases. There are 14 residues in the CDR3. Germline V gene lookup returns CDR1 SEHNR and CDR2 FQNEAQ (reference sequence). The trim removed 4 bases at V and 4 bases at J, leaving 6 bases unmatched. The CDR3 protein is CASSSRDSFYGYTF. The CDR3 DNA follows: TGTGCCAGCAGCTCGAGGGACAGTTTCTATGGCTACACCTTC.

V usage is TRBV18 and J usage is TRBJ1-1; 8 bases are a match to TRBD1. The CDR3 contains 13 residues. Trimming at V came to 3 bases and at J to 4 bases, leaving 1 base not matched to a gene. CDR1 and CDR2 from the germline V gene are KGHSH and LQKENI. In DNA form, the CDR3 reads TGTGCCAGCTCACCGCAGGGGGCCACTGAAGCTTTCTTT. Translating it yields CASSPQGATEAFF.

The rearrangement joins TRBV20-1 to TRBJ2-3; D not resolved. With 6 bases removed from V and 5 bases from J, the gap between germline ends came to 9 bases. Per the germline V gene, CDR1 is DFQATT and CDR2 is SNEGSKA (reference sequence). The CDR3 loop spans 11 amino acids. CDR3 in amino acids: CSAARGDTQYF. CDR3 nucleotide sequence: TGCAGTGCCGCCCGTGGAGATACGCAGTATTTT.

The chain has TRBV5-4 and TRBJ2-5; 12 bases agree with TRBD2. The CDR3 spans 15 residues. V lost 4 bases to trimming and J lost 1 base; unmatched junction nucleotides: 2. Germline CDR1 is SGHNT and CDR2 is YYREEE (reference sequence). The CDR3 bases are TGTGCCAGCAGCGGGGGACTAGCGGGCCAAGAGACCCAGTACTTC. Its protein is CASSGGLAGQETQYF.

The chain employs TRBV27 and TRBJ2-5; D unresolved. Germline V gene data show CDR1 as MNHEY and CDR2 as SMNVEV (reference sequence). Trimming removed 2 bases at V and 0 bases at J, with 10 bases between. The CDR3 loop spans 15 amino acids. CDR3 residues: CASSLSGPHQETQYF. DNA for the CDR3: TGTGCCAGCAGTTTAAGTGGGCCACACCAAGAGACCCAGTACTTC.

The rearrangement joins TRBV4-2 to TRBJ1-4, with 7 bases lining up with TRBD1. Germline V gene lookup returns CDR1 LGHNA and CDR2 YNFKEQ. Unmatched junction bases numbered 3, after V lost 2 bases and J lost 6 bases. CDR3 size: 14 residues. The CDR3 DNA reads TGTGCCAGCAGCCAACTAGACAGGGATGAAAAACTGTTTTTT. This sequence encodes CASSQLDRDEKLFF.

The V and J genes are TRBV5-8 and TRBJ2-3, with 10 bases matching TRBD2. V was clipped by 1 base and J by 4 bases; unmatched bases: 6. The CDR3 extends over 16 amino acids. From germline, CDR1 is SGHTS and CDR2 YDEGEE. The CDR3 DNA reads TGTGCCAGCAGCTTGTTGAATAGCGGGAGGTCAGATACGCAGTATTTT. The encoded protein is CASSLLNSGRSDTQYF.

This clone was observed a few times. At the DNA level, this CDR3 is encoded by other sequences in the same sample as well. The chain employs TRBV7-9 and TRBJ2-5; D is unclear. V lost 5 bases and J 2 bases, leaving 9 bases between the germline ends. Germline V gene lookup returns CDR1 SEHNR and CDR2 FQNEAQ (reference sequence). This CDR3 is 13 amino acids long. The CDR3 protein is CASSPRPQETQYF. CDR3 DNA sequence: TGTGCCAGCAGCCCCCGGCCACAAGAGACCCAGTACTTC.

The genes are TRBV11-2 and TRBJ1-1; 7 positions match TRBD1. Germline V gene data show CDR1 as SGHAT and CDR2 as FQNNGV. The CDR3 has 16 amino acids. V shed 5 bases and J 5 bases; nucleotides not matched to a gene: 14. The CDR3 nucleotides are TGTGCCAGCAGCCCGACAGGGCTAATCGTTGGTACTGAAGCTTTCTTT. It codes for CASSPTGLIVGTEAFF.

This clone was seen only once. V usage is TRBV11-2 and J usage is TRBJ1-1; D is unclear. The CDR3 length is 13 residues. Per the germline V gene, CDR1 is SGHAT and CDR2 is FQNNGV. Trimming shortened V by 7 bases and J by 1 base, and 10 bases separated the two germline ends. In DNA, the CDR3 is TGTGCCAGCACCCCGCGGCAGAACACTGAAGCTTTCTTT. It translates to CASTPRQNTEAFF.

CDR3 nucleotides: TGTGCCAGCAGTCGAGGACTGCTTCCGTTTTCACCCCTCCACTTT. It translates to CASSRGLLPFSPLHF. V usage is TRBV6-5 and J usage is TRBJ1-6; no reliable D call. This CDR3 contains 15 residues. Trimming took 5 bases from V and 9 from J, leaving 17 bases between them. Per germline, CDR1 MNHEY and CDR2 SVGAGI.

The rearrangement links TRBV5-1 to TRBJ2-7; D is possibly TRBD2 (6 bases). V lost 0 bases, J lost 4 bases, and 8 bases lay in between. The germline V gene encodes CDR1 SGHRS and CDR2 YFSETQ. The CDR3 covers 13 residues. The CDR3: CASSLDGRYEQYF. For the CDR3, the DNA is TGCGCCAGCAGCTTGGATGGGAGGTACGAGCAGTACTTC. The variable domain in full, completed from reference TRBV5-1 and TRBJ2-7, reads KAGVTQTPRYLIKTRGQQVTLSCSPISGHRSVSWYQQTPGQGLQFLFEYFSETQRNKGNFPGRFSGRQFSNSRSEMNVSTLELGDSALYLCASSLDGRYEQYFGPGTRLTVT.

There are a few counts of this clone. The chain recombines TRBV2 with TRBJ1-5; D is undetermined. Germline CDR1 is SNHLY and CDR2 is FYNNEI. This CDR3 has 12 residues. V lost 0 bases and J lost 6, with 3 bases in between. The CDR3 DNA follows: TGTGCCAGCAGTGAAGCGCGTCAGCCCCAGCATTTT. Translated, it gives CASSEARQPQHF.

The chain joins TRBV7-2 to TRBJ1-2, with D tentatively TRBD1 (6 bases). Germline values: CDR1 SGHTA, CDR2 FQGNSA. The CDR3 extends over 15 amino acids. The V gene lost 4 bases and the J gene lost 5 bases, with 17 bases spanning the gap. CDR3 nucleotide sequence: TGTGCCAGCAGCTCCGCGGGGGCGGAAATTTATGGCTACACCTTC. It is translated as CASSSAGAEIYGYTF. The full variable domain, its missing parts supplied by reference TRBV7-2 and TRBJ1-2, is GAGVSQSPSNKVTEKGKDVELRCDPISGHTALYWYRQSLGQGLEFLIYFQGNSAPDKSGLPSDRFSAERTGGSVSTLTIQRTQQEDSAVYLCASSSAGAEIYGYTFGSGTRLTVV.

Concerning this clone: Germline is not matched at one junction end, which may reflect a read error. The chain couples TRBV30 to TRBJ2-7, with D hard to call. This CDR3 has 11 residues. CDR1 and CDR2 (germline): GTSNPN, SVGIG (reference sequence). The CDR3 DNA reads TGTGCCGGCTCAGACTCCCACGAGCAGTACTTC. Amino acids: CAGSDSHEQYF.

The chain links TRBV6-5 to TRBJ1-4, with a weak D call TRBD1 (5 bases). V was trimmed by 2 bases and J by 4 bases, leaving 11 bases between them. CDR1 and CDR2 from the germline V gene are MNHEY and SVGAGI. The CDR3 runs 15 residues. CDR3 region: CASSYGGRGNEKLFF. In nucleotides, the CDR3 is TGTGCCAGCAGTTACGGGGGACGGGGTAATGAAAAACTGTTTTTT.

The V and J genes are TRBV11-2 and TRBJ2-1; D tentatively reads TRBD1 or TRBD2 (5 bases each). This CDR3 comprises 14 residues. CDR1 is SGHAT and CDR2 is FQNNGV in the germline V gene. With 5 bases removed from V and 7 bases from J, the gap between germline ends came to 15 bases. The DNA for the CDR3 is TGTGCCAGCAGCCGTAAGGGGACCGGAAATGAGCAGTTCTTC. Its protein product is CASSRKGTGNEQFF. Full variable domain (outside the CDR3, taken from reference TRBV11-2 and TRBJ2-1): EAGVAQSPRYKIIEKRQSVAFWCNPISGHATLYWYQQILGQGPKLLIQFQNNGVVDDSQLPKDRFSAERLKGVDSTLKIQPAKLEDSAVYLCASSRKGTGNEQFFGPGTRLTVL.